In its sample, the clone carrying this TCR beta chain was seen a few times. Its antigen is undetermined. Isolated PBMCs totaled at least 6.5 million in each sample. This entry belongs to a study of blood T cells in healthy people across ages. Germline V gene data show CDR1 as MNHNS and CDR2 as SASEGT. This CDR3 has 15 amino acids. V was pared by 1 base and J by 0 bases, with 6 bases between. Study outcomes and limitations: Measured against age, TCR beta diversity per million T cells decreased in a roughly linear manner.

A second PCR of 7 to 11 cycles used a sample-barcoded 5' primer and a J-beta primer mix. Carrying 12 random nucleotides, a template-switch adaptor labeled each individual cDNA molecule. TCRdb processed the 5' RACE reads anew with MiXCR; each CDR3 protein has one entry. The table lists over a million distinct CDR3 sequences, approximately 63% of them singletons. The TCR sequence derives from a man younger than 35 in good health. The chain links TRBV6-1 to TRBJ1-4, with TRBD1 as a possible D gene (5 bases). The specimen sequenced was blood. For the CDR3, the DNA is TGTGCCAGCAGTGAAGGGGGCGCAACTAATGAAAAACTGTTTTTT. It specifies CASSEGGATNEKLFF.